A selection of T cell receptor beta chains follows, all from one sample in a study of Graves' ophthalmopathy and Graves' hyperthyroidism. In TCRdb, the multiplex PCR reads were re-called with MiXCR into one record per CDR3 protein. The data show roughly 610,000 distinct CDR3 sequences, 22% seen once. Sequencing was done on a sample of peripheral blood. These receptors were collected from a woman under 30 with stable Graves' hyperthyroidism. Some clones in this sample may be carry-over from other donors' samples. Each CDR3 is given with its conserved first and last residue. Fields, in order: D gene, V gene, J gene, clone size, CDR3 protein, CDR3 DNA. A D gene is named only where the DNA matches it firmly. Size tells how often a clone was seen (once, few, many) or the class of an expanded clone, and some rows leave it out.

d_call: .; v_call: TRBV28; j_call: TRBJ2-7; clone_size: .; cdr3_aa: CASIPPGDSYEQYF; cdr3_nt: TGTGCCAGCATACCCCCCGGGGATTCCTACGAGCAGTACTTC
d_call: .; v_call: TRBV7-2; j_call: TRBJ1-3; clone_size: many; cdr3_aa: CASSVSGAAGNTIYF; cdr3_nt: TGTGCCAGCAGCGTTTCCGGGGCCGCTGGAAACACCATATATTTT
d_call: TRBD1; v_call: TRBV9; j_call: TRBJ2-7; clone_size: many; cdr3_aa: CASSVVVRGGTGVNFWYEQYF; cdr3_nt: TGTGCCAGCAGCGTAGTGGTCCGAGGCGGGACAGGGGTAAATTTTTGGTACGAGCAGTACTTC
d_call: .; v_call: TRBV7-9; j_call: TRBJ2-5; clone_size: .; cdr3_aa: CASSLGDGGYQETQYF; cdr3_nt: TGTGCCAGCAGCTTAGGTGACGGTGGGTACCAAGAGACCCAGTACTTC
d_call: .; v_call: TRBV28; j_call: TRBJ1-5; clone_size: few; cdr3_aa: CASGTGGAGSQPQHF; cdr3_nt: TGTGCCAGCGGTACTGGGGGGGCGGGAAGCCAGCCCCAGCATTTT
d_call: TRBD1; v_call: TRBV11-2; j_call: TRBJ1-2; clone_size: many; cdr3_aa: CASSSVSGGGYTF; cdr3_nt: TGTGCCAGCAGCTCAGTTTCAGGGGGTGGCTACACCTTC
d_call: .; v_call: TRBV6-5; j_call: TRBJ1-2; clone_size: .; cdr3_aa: CASSYSDRVWGYGYTF; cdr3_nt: TGTGCCAGCAGTTACTCAGATAGGGTCTGGGGCTATGGCTACACCTTC
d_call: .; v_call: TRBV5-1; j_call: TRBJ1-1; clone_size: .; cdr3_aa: CASKLAMNTEAFF; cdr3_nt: TGCGCCAGCAAACTAGCGATGAACACTGAAGCTTTCTTT
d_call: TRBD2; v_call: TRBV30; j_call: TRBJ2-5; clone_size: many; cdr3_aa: CAWSPGLAGVRETQYF; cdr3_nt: TGTGCCTGGAGTCCGGGACTAGCGGGGGTTCGGGAGACCCAGTACTTC
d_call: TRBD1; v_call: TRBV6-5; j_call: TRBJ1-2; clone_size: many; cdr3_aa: CASSYRQGTGYTF; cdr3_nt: TGTGCCAGCAGTTACCGACAGGGGACCGGCTACACCTTC
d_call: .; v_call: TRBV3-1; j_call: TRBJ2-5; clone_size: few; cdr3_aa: CASSRYPGPKETQYF; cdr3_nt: TGTGCCAGCAGCCGCTACCCGGGACCTAAAGAGACCCAGTACTTC
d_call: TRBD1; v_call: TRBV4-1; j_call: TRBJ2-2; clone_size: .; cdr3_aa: CASSQAQGAGELFF; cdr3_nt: TGCGCCAGCAGCCAGGCACAGGGGGCCGGGGAGCTGTTTTTT
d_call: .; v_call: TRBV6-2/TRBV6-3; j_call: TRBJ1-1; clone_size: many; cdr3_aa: CASSYSGLEAFF; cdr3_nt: TGTGCCAGCAGTTACTCGGGTCTTGAAGCTTTCTTT
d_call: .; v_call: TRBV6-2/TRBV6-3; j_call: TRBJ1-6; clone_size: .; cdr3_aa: CASSYDGPGSPLHF; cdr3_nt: TGTGCCAGCAGTTACGACGGGCCGGGTTCACCCCTCCACTTT
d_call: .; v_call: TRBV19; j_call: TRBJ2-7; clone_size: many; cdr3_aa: CASSMLGYEQYF; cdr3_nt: TGTGCCAGTAGTATGCTGGGATACGAGCAGTACTTC
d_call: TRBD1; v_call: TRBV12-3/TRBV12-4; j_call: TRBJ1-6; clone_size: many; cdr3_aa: CASSPGQSGGSPLHF; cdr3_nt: TGTGCCAGCAGTCCAGGGCAGTCAGGGGGTTCACCCCTCCACTTT
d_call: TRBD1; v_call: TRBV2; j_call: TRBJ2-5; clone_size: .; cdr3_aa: CASGTEGTQYF; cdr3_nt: TGTGCCAGCGGGACAGAGGGGACCCAGTACTTC
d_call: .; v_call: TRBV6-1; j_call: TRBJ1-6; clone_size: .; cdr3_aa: CASSEALSSYNSPLHF; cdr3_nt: TGTGCCAGCAGTGAAGCTCTGAGCTCCTATAATTCACCCCTCCACTTT
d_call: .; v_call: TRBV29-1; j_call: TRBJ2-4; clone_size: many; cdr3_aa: CSALTNIQYF; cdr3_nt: TGCAGCGCATTGACAAACATTCAGTACTTC
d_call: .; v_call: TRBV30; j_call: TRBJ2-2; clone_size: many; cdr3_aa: CAWKVTTGELFF; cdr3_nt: TGTGCCTGGAAAGTTACCACCGGGGAGCTGTTTTTT
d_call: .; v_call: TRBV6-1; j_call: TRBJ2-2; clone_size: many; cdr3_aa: CASRGRSPNTGELFF; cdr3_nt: TGTGCCAGCAGGGGACGGTCCCCGAACACCGGGGAGCTGTTTTTT
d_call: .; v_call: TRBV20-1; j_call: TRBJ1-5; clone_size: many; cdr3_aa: CSALGQIQPQHF; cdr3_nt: TGCAGTGCTCTAGGACAGATTCAGCCCCAGCATTTT
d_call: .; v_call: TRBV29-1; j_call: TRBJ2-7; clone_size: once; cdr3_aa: CSVDWGNYEQYF; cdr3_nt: TGCAGCGTTGATTGGGGGAACTACGAGCAGTACTTC
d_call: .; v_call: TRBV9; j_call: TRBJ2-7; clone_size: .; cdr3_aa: CASSVAVGGYEQYF; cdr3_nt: TGTGCCAGCAGCGTAGCCGTAGGGGGATACGAGCAGTACTTC
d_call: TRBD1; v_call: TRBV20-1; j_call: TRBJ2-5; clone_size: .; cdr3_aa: CSAPDRVRETQYF; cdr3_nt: TGCAGTGCTCCCGACAGGGTACGAGAGACCCAGTACTTC